This TCR beta chain is from a study of shared clonotypes between healthy human individuals. J gave up 7 bases and V 0 bases, and 5 bases lay outside the gene matches. Germline values: CDR1 SGHDT, CDR2 YYEEEE. The CDR3 length is 15 residues. Profiling relied on immunoSEQ multiplex PCR, and the TCRdb table lists in-frame clones only, not all of them. Of more than 1 million clones listed, approximately 78% are singletons. The sequence was collected from a man aged 18 to 30 in good health. Some clones in this sample may be carry-over from other donors' samples. The chain couples TRBV5-6 to TRBJ1-4; 8 bases match TRBD1. What was sequenced was memory CD4+ T cells from PBMCs. Subset of the sample: CD45RA-negative fraction. CDR3 protein: CASSLAWTGTEKLFF. In nucleotides, the CDR3 is TGTGCCAGCAGCTTGGCGTGGACAGGGACTGAAAAACTGTTTTTT.